The 30 T cell receptor beta chains in this list originate from one sample, sequenced in a study of cytomegalovirus exposure and HLA in healthy donors. The PCR employed 60 Vbeta primers together with 13 Jbeta primers. The assay was immunoSEQ multiplex PCR, and TCRdb's table has in-frame clones only and misses some. The sample has around 140,000 clones; the top ten hold under 2%. Material for sequencing was PBMCs. Receptors were obtained from a woman aged 45-65 years in good health and CMV-seronegative.

Worth noting for this clone: Other DNA sequences in this specimen translate into the identical CDR3. V usage is TRBV30 and J usage is TRBJ1-2, with D possibly matching TRBD1 (5 bases). The CDR3 runs to 13 residues. Trimming pared 1 base from V and 4 bases from J, leaving 10 bases between. Germline lookup yields CDR1 GTSNPN and CDR2 SVGIG (reference sequence). The CDR3 loop is CAWSAQGVYGYTF. CDR3 bases: TGTGCCTGGAGTGCCCAGGGTGTCTATGGCTACACCTTC.

This chain connects TRBV4-2 to TRBJ2-3; 7 positions match TRBD1. The CDR3 is made up of 16 amino acids. V was pared by 0 bases and J by 6 bases, with 9 bases of the junction left unmatched. The V gene's germline CDR1 is LGHNA and CDR2 YNFKEQ. The CDR3 bases are TGTGCCAGCAGCCAAGAAGGGGCAGGGGGAACGGATACGCAGTATTTT. Its protein product is CASSQEGAGGTDTQYF.

V usage is TRBV6-5 and J usage is TRBJ2-7; 8 bases map to TRBD1. The V and J ends lost 6 bases and 3 bases, in that order; junction bases with no gene match: 10. Per the germline V gene, CDR1 is MNHEY and CDR2 is SVGAGI. The CDR3 sequence is 15 residues long. CDR3 in amino acids: CASRRGDRTYYEQYF. The CDR3 DNA reads TGTGCCAGCAGGCGAGGGGACAGGACATACTACGAGCAGTACTTC.

V gene TRBV2 combines with J gene TRBJ2-7; 9 bases agree with TRBD2. Germline V gene sequence: CDR1 SNHLY, CDR2 FYNNEI. This CDR3 has 15 amino acids. V was clipped by 5 bases and J by 1 base; unmatched bases: 6. CDR3 DNA sequence: TGTGCCAGCAGTTCCCTTAGCGGGAGTTCCTACGAGCAGTACTTC. Protein product: CASSSLSGSSYEQYF.

The chain couples TRBV5-6 to TRBJ1-1; D is perhaps TRBD1 (5 bases). V lost 2 bases and J 1 base, leaving 12 bases between the germline ends. Per the germline V gene, CDR1 is SGHDT and CDR2 is YYEEEE. This CDR3 is 15 amino acids long. In DNA, the CDR3 is TGTGCCAGCAGCTTTTTGGCGGGGGGGAACACTGAAGCTTTCTTT. Translation gives CASSFLAGGNTEAFF. The full variable domain, with the rest looked up from reference TRBV5-6 and TRBJ1-1, is DAGVTQSPTHLIKTRGQQVTLRCSPKSGHDTVSWYQQALGQGPQFIFQYYEEEERQRGNFPDRFSGHQFPNYSSELNVNALLLGDSALYLCASSFLAGGNTEAFFGQGTRLTVV.

The chain has TRBV6-5 and TRBJ2-7; D is possibly TRBD1 (6 bases). Germline CDR1 is MNHEY and CDR2 is SVGAGI. The CDR3 length is 15 residues. Trimming pared 5 bases from V and 0 bases from J, leaving 14 bases between. The CDR3 loop is CASSRDRDISYEQYF. CDR3 DNA sequence: TGTGCCAGCAGTCGTGACCGGGACATCTCCTACGAGCAGTACTTC.

The rearrangement links TRBV30 to TRBJ1-6, with TRBD1 identical over 7 bases. Germline lookup yields CDR1 GTSNPN and CDR2 SVGIG (reference sequence). This CDR3 is 13 amino acids long. J gave up 7 bases and V 4 bases, and 4 bases lay outside the gene matches. The CDR3 loop reads CAWMAGGNSPLHF. The CDR3 bases are TGTGCCTGGATGGCAGGGGGAAATTCACCCCTCCACTTT.

The chain is built from TRBV30 and TRBJ2-2, with D tentatively TRBD1 (5 bases). V lost 0 bases to trimming and J lost 8 bases, with 13 bases between them. From germline, CDR1 is GTSNPN and CDR2 SVGIG (reference sequence). This CDR3 comprises 14 residues. CDR3 loop: CAWSVRGRAGELFF. For the CDR3, the DNA is TGTGCCTGGAGTGTAAGGGGCAGGGCTGGGGAGCTGTTTTTT.

The chain uses TRBV9 and TRBJ1-1; D remains ambiguous. V lost 0 bases, J lost 5 bases, and 11 bases lay in between. The germline V gene has CDR1 SGDLS and CDR2 YYNGEE. The CDR3 extends over 14 amino acids. CDR3 amino acids: CASSVDGRRTEAFF. The CDR3 nucleotides are TGTGCCAGCAGCGTAGATGGGAGGAGGACTGAAGCTTTCTTT.

The V call is TRBV5-1, the J call TRBJ2-1, with 9 bases that match TRBD2. The CDR3 contains 14 residues. Germline V gene data show CDR1 as SGHRS and CDR2 as YFSETQ. The J segment lost 8 bases and the V segment lost 5 bases, leaving 8 bases of the junction unmatched. The CDR3 protein is CASRSGGILDEQFF. The CDR3 DNA follows: TGCGCCAGCAGGAGCGGGGGGATTTTGGATGAGCAGTTCTTC.

The gene calls are TRBV7-6 and TRBJ2-7; weak D call: TRBD1 (6 bases). Germline assignment: CDR1 SGHVS and CDR2 FNYEAQ. The CDR3 has 14 amino acids. Trimming stripped 4 bases from V and 4 bases from J, with 14 bases between. CDR3 sequence: CASSSQQGRYEQYF. In nucleotides, the CDR3 is TGTGCCAGCAGCTCTCAGCAGGGGCGGTACGAGCAGTACTTC.

The CDR3 DNA follows: TGTGCCACCAGCAGAGAAAACCGCGGACTAGCGGGAGACGAGCAGTACTTC. As protein: CATSRENRGLAGDEQYF. This rearrangement joins TRBV15 to TRBJ2-7, with 13 bases aligning to TRBD2. V lost 0 bases and J lost 5; bases outside the gene matches: 7. Germline V gives CDR1 LNHNV, CDR2 YYDKDF (reference sequence). The CDR3 has 17 amino acids.

This chain joins TRBV6-1 and TRBJ1-3, with no clear D. Per germline, CDR1 MNHNS and CDR2 SASEGT. V was trimmed by 2 bases and J by 4 bases, leaving 9 bases between them. This CDR3 comprises 14 residues. CDR3 nucleotides: TGTGCCAGCAGTGAACTGGGAGGGGGAAACACCATATATTTT. Protein sequence: CASSELGGGNTIYF.

The CDR3 protein is CASSSDFSSYNEQFF. Written as DNA, the CDR3 is TGTGCCAGCAGCTCGGACTTCAGTTCCTACAATGAGCAGTTCTTC. The chain carries TRBV5-6 and TRBJ2-1, with D possibly TRBD2 on 5 matching bases. Trimming cost V 3 bases and J 1 base, with 11 bases left between them. Germline V gene lookup returns CDR1 SGHDT and CDR2 YYEEEE. The CDR3 is made up of 15 amino acids. Together with reference TRBV5-6 and TRBJ2-1, the CDR3 gives the full variable domain: DAGVTQSPTHLIKTRGQQVTLRCSPKSGHDTVSWYQQALGQGPQFIFQYYEEEERQRGNFPDRFSGHQFPNYSSELNVNALLLGDSALYLCASSSDFSSYNEQFFGPGTRLTVL.

The chain has TRBV28 and TRBJ2-7, with 10 bases aligning to TRBD1. The ends lost 7 bases at V and 2 bases at J; junction bases unmatched: 8. This CDR3 contains 15 residues. Germline lookup yields CDR1 MDHEN and CDR2 SYDVKM. CDR3 DNA sequence: TGTGCCAGCATCGGAGATGGGACAGGGGCCTACGAGCAGTACTTC. Translation gives CASIGDGTGAYEQYF.

The chain joins TRBV6-5 to TRBJ2-5; D might be TRBD1 (5 bases). Near its end, the DNA agrees better with TRBJ2-7, so the J call may be wrong. There are 13 residues in the CDR3. Germline lookup yields CDR1 MNHEY and CDR2 SVGAGI. In DNA, the CDR3 is TGTGCCAGCAGTTTGGACACTACCTACGAGCAGTACTTC. Translation: CASSLDTTYEQYF.

The chain joins TRBV9 to TRBJ1-6; 8 bases align to TRBD1. The CDR3 is 15 residues long. Germline V gene data show CDR1 as SGDLS and CDR2 as YYNGEE. The V segment lost 4 bases and the J segment 7 bases; nucleotides outside the gene matches: 7. Here the CDR3 reads CASSTSRGLNSPLHF. CDR3 coding DNA: TGTGCCAGCAGCACCAGCAGGGGGCTAAATTCACCCCTCCACTTT.

The CDR3 DNA is TGTGCCAGCAGTCTCCCTTCGGGGGGCTCCTACGAGCAGTACTTC. Amino acids: CASSLPSGGSYEQYF. The V gene is TRBV28, the J gene TRBJ2-7; 7 nucleotides line up with TRBD2. CDR3 length: 15 amino acids. The germline V gene has CDR1 MDHEN and CDR2 SYDVKM. V trimming: 5 bases; J trimming: 0 bases; junction bases outside the gene matches: 7.

This chain connects TRBV6-5 to TRBJ1-5, with D tentatively TRBD1 (5 bases). Germline V CDR1 and CDR2: MNHEY, SVGAGI. Deletions cut 4 bases from V and 0 bases from J, with 10 bases between. This CDR3 spans 15 amino acids. The CDR3 loop reads CASSSVGGSNQPQHF. The CDR3 DNA reads as TGTGCCAGCAGTTCAGTCGGGGGTAGCAATCAGCCCCAGCATTTT.

The chain joins TRBV5-8 to TRBJ1-5; 8 bases map to TRBD1. With V trimmed by 0 bases and J by 5 bases, 4 bases remained unmatched. Germline CDR1 and CDR2: SGHTS and YDEGEE. The CDR3 is 15 residues long. The CDR3 coding sequence is TGTGCCAGCAGCTTGGGGGGACAGGCATATCAGCCCCAGCATTTT. Its translation: CASSLGGQAYQPQHF. Variable domain in full (rest from reference TRBV5-8 and TRBJ1-5): EAGVTQSPTHLIKTRGQQATLRCSPISGHTSVYWYQQALGLGLQFLLWYDEGEERNRGNFPPRFSGRQFPNYSSELNVNALELEDSALYLCASSLGGQAYQPQHFGDGTRLSIL.

CDR3 sequence: CASSIDGGYYEQYF. The DNA of the CDR3 is TGTGCCAGTAGTATAGACGGCGGCTACTACGAGCAGTACTTC. The V call is TRBV19, the J call TRBJ2-7; no clear D gene. CDR3 length equals 14 residues. Germline CDR1 reads LNHDA; CDR2 reads SQIVND (reference sequence). V was pared by 0 bases and J by 3 bases, with 9 bases between.

A word on this clone: At one of its ends the junction is not consistent with the germline gene, which may arise from a read error. The chain uses TRBV7-7 and TRBJ1-3, with D hard to call. There are 15 residues in the CDR3. Germline V gene sequence: CDR1 SSHAT, CDR2 FNYEAQ (reference sequence). The DNA for the CDR3 is TGTGCTAGCAGCTTAGGTCGAGCCCCTGGAAACACCATATATTTT. Its translation: CASSLGRAPGNTIYF. The full variable domain, with the rest looked up from reference TRBV7-7 and TRBJ1-3, is GAGVSQSPRYKVTKRGQDVTLRCDPISSHATLYWYQQALGQGPEFLTYFNYEAQPDKSGLPSDRFSAERPEGSISTLTIQRTEQRDSAMYRCASSLGRAPGNTIYFGEGSWLTVV.

The rearrangement joins TRBV7-2 to TRBJ2-2; perhaps TRBD1 as D (6 bases). Per the germline V gene, CDR1 is SGHTA and CDR2 is FQGNSA. The germline V and J ends were trimmed by 4 bases and 6 bases, with 12 bases remaining between them. The CDR3 runs to 14 residues. CDR3 nucleotide sequence: TGTGCCAGCAGCTCCGGCAGGGGATCCGGGGAGCTGTTTTTT. It is translated as CASSSGRGSGELFF.

The V gene is TRBV19, the J gene TRBJ2-4; D is ambiguous. The CDR3 covers 16 residues. Germline CDR1 LNHDA, CDR2 SQIVND (reference sequence). V lost 1 base and J 2 bases, leaving 12 bases between the germline ends. CDR3 in DNA: TGTGCCAGTAGTATAGGTGAGAGATCTTCCAAAAACATTCAGTACTTC. As protein: CASSIGERSSKNIQYF.

This rearrangement joins TRBV28 to TRBJ2-1, with 9 positions matching TRBD1. This CDR3 is built from 16 residues. V lost 6 bases to trimming and J lost 6 bases; unmatched junction nucleotides: 12. Germline lookup yields CDR1 MDHEN and CDR2 SYDVKM. CDR3 nucleotides: TGTGCCAGCAGATTAGGACAGGGGACTTGGGGCAATGAGCAGTTCTTC. This codes for CASRLGQGTWGNEQFF. Combining the CDR3 with reference TRBV28 and TRBJ2-1 gives the whole variable domain DVKVTQSSRYLVKRTGEKVFLECVQDMDHENMFWYRQDPGLGLRLIYFSYDVKMKEKGDIPEGYSVSREKKERFSLILESASTNQTSMYLCASRLGQGTWGNEQFFGPGTRLTVL.

V usage is TRBV27 and J usage is TRBJ1-6; D is undetermined. Germline V gives CDR1 MNHEY, CDR2 SMNVEV (reference sequence). V lost 0 bases and J lost 7, with 16 bases in between. CDR3 size: 17 residues. The CDR3, as DNA: TGTGCCAGCAGTTTATCGGGGAGTTCGTTGCAGAATTCACCCCTCCACTTT. This encodes CASSLSGSSLQNSPLHF.

This chain links TRBV28 with TRBJ2-7; D may be TRBD2 (6 bases). Germline V gene sequence: CDR1 MDHEN, CDR2 SYDVKM. Trimming pared 10 bases from V and 2 bases from J, leaving 15 bases between. The CDR3 contains 13 residues. The CDR3 DNA reads as TGTGCCACCAGGACTAACCCCGCCTACGAGCAGTACTTC. It encodes CATRTNPAYEQYF.

The chain has TRBV6-1 and TRBJ1-4; D is possibly TRBD1 (6 bases). Germline V gene sequence: CDR1 MNHNS, CDR2 SASEGT. This CDR3 is 14 amino acids long. V was shortened by 8 bases and J by 8 bases, with 18 bases between the two germline ends. The CDR3 sequence: CASSPNRAGEKLFF. CDR3 DNA: TGTGCCAGCTCCCCAAACAGGGCTGGGGAAAAACTGTTTTTT.

The chain uses TRBV25-1 and TRBJ2-5, with TRBD2 as a possible D gene (6 bases). The ends were cut back, 11 bases at V and 5 bases at J, with 15 bases in the middle. The CDR3 is made up of 12 amino acids. Germline CDR1 and CDR2: MGHDK and SYGVNS. CDR3 nucleotide sequence: TGTGCCCCGGAGGGTCGATCGGAGACCCAGTACTTC. It is translated as CAPEGRSETQYF.

V and J are TRBV7-9 and TRBJ1-6; the match to TRBD1 covers 8 bases. The V segment lost 5 bases and the J segment 1 base; nucleotides outside the gene matches: 4. The CDR3 length is 16 residues. Germline CDR1 SEHNR, CDR2 FQNEAQ (reference sequence). CDR3 DNA sequence: TGTGCCAGCAGCAAGAACAGGGGGTCCTATAATTCACCCCTCCACTTT. Translating gives CASSKNRGSYNSPLHF.